These 13 T cell receptor beta chains were sequenced from one sample in a study of cytomegalovirus exposure and HLA in healthy donors (TCRdb year 2017). To prepare the library, the immunoSEQ multiplex PCR assay was applied. For the multiplex PCR, a mixture combining 60 forward primers for TCR Vbeta segments and 13 reverse primers for TCR Jbeta segments was used. TCRdb holds this immuneACCESS table with in-frame rearrangements only. Some clones are missing; in checked studies, unresolved V genes explain under half, and the rest has no known cause. Within this sample are roughly 89,000 clones, with around 81% of them counted one time only. The ten most abundant clones make up about 1.9% of the sample. Material for sequencing was PBMCs. Receptors originate from a woman aged 25 to 45 in good health and CMV-seronegative.

The chain combines TRBV7-9 with TRBJ2-3; unclear D gene. The CDR3 loop spans 17 amino acids. CDR1 and CDR2 (germline): SEHNR, FQNEAQ (reference sequence). V was trimmed by 5 bases and J by 2 bases, leaving 20 bases between them. CDR3 residues: CASSPYPVRGYTDTQYF. The CDR3 nucleotides are TGTGCCAGCAGCCCCTACCCCGTCCGCGGATACACAGATACGCAGTATTTT.

The chain carries TRBV5-4 and TRBJ1-4, with D maybe TRBD1 (5 bases). Germline CDR1 and CDR2: SGHNT and YYREEE (reference sequence). The CDR3 totals 15 residues. V lost 0 bases, J lost 10 bases, and 16 bases lay in between. CDR3 sequence reads: CASSLVGGAVGKLFF. In nucleotides, the CDR3 is TGTGCCAGCAGCTTGGTAGGAGGGGCAGTGGGAAAACTGTTTTTT.

The chain couples TRBV19 to TRBJ2-7; 8 bases are shared with TRBD2. The CDR3 is 13 amino acids. From germline, CDR1 is LNHDA and CDR2 SQIVND (reference sequence). V gave up 9 bases and J gave up 4 bases; unmatched junction bases: 8. The CDR3 reads CASASGSWYEQYF. In nucleotides, the CDR3 is TGTGCCAGCGCCAGCGGGAGTTGGTACGAGCAGTACTTC. Full variable domain (outside the CDR3, taken from reference TRBV19 and TRBJ2-7): DGGITQSPKYLFRKEGQNVTLSCEQNLNHDAMYWYRQDPGQGLRLIYYSQIVNDFQKGDIAEGYSVSREKKESFPLTVTSAQKNPTAFYLCASASGSWYEQYFGPGTRLTVT.

The chain joins TRBV10-3 to TRBJ1-6; D uncertain. Trimming left V 6 bases short and J 7 bases short, with 16 bases between. The CDR3 has 15 residues. Per the germline V gene, CDR1 is ENHRY and CDR2 is SYGVKD. CDR3 sequence reads: CAIRGSGRENSPLHF. CDR3 coding DNA: TGTGCCATCAGGGGTTCCGGGAGGGAAAATTCACCCCTCCACTTT.

The chain is built from TRBV28 and TRBJ2-7; 9 nucleotides align to TRBD1. The CDR3 contains 13 residues. V lost 3 bases to trimming and J lost 3 bases; unmatched junction nucleotides: 0. Germline lookup yields CDR1 MDHEN and CDR2 SYDVKM. The CDR3 here is CASSLGQGYEQYF. For the CDR3, the DNA is TGTGCCAGCAGTTTGGGACAGGGCTACGAGCAGTACTTC.

The CDR3: CASSFLTGGYTF. As DNA, the CDR3 is TGTGCCAGCAGTTTCCTAACAGGCGGCTACACCTTC. The chain recombines TRBV27 with TRBJ1-2, with D tentatively TRBD1 (5 bases). CDR3 length: 12 amino acids. V lost 3 bases, J lost 8 bases, and 10 bases lay in between. Germline CDR1 and CDR2: MNHEY and SMNVEV (reference sequence).

This sequence joins TRBV7-2 and TRBJ2-7; 8 bases line up with TRBD2. The J segment lost 6 bases and the V segment lost 1 base, leaving 5 bases of the junction unmatched. The CDR3 runs to 14 residues. Germline V gene data show CDR1 as SGHTA and CDR2 as FQGNSA. CDR3 in DNA: TGTGCCAGCAGCTTAGTCTTCGGGGGGGGCGAGCAGTACTTC. As protein: CASSLVFGGGEQYF.

DNA of the CDR3: TGTGCCAGCAGCCCAACCGGGACAGGGGGTATAGATACGCAGTATTTT. Amino acids: CASSPTGTGGIDTQYF. This chain links TRBV9 with TRBJ2-3; 11 bases are a match to TRBD1. The V segment lost 4 bases and the J segment 5 bases; nucleotides outside the gene matches: 9. Germline-derived CDR1 and CDR2 are SGDLS and YYNGEE. The CDR3 runs 16 residues.

This chain connects TRBV27 to TRBJ1-6; 8 nucleotides line up with TRBD1. J was trimmed by 6 bases and V by 5 bases; bases with no gene match: 9. The CDR3 loop spans 16 amino acids. The germline V gene has CDR1 MNHEY and CDR2 SMNVEV (reference sequence). CDR3 protein: CASSPRTGPPNSPLHF. The DNA for the CDR3 is TGTGCCAGCAGTCCGCGGACAGGGCCGCCTAATTCACCCCTCCACTTT.

This sequence joins TRBV7-2 and TRBJ2-7; weak D call: TRBD1 (6 bases). The V gene lost 5 bases and the J gene lost 0 bases, with 17 bases spanning the gap. CDR3 length: 16 amino acids. Per germline, CDR1 SGHTA and CDR2 FQGNSA. As DNA, the CDR3 is TGTGCCAGCAGCCGCATTAGTGGGGGCGACTCCTACGAGCAGTACTTC. It yields the protein CASSRISGGDSYEQYF.

J is TRBJ2-5 and V is TRBV5-1; 9 bases fit TRBD2. V shed 4 bases, J shed 5 bases, and the junction held 15 bases outside the gene matches. The germline CDR1 and CDR2 sequences are SGHRS and YFSETQ. This CDR3 spans 17 amino acids. Here the CDR3 DNA reads TGCGCCAGCAGCCCACGATCGGTAGCTAGCGGGACTGAGACCCAGTACTTC. Its translation is CASSPRSVASGTETQYF.

This rearrangement joins TRBV28 to TRBJ1-5; possible D gene TRBD1, 5 bases. With 2 bases removed from V and 3 bases from J, the gap between germline ends came to 20 bases. CDR1 and CDR2 (germline): MDHEN, SYDVKM. This CDR3 is 18 amino acids long. CDR3 coding DNA: TGTGCCAGCAGTTTAGGAATAGGAGGGGCGAACTCCAATCAGCCCCAGCATTTT. Amino acids: CASSLGIGGANSNQPQHF.

The genes are TRBV18 and TRBJ2-3, with 10 nucleotides matching TRBD2. J gave up 0 bases and V 6 bases, and 12 bases lay outside the gene matches. The CDR3 consists of 18 residues. CDR1 is KGHSH and CDR2 is LQKENI in the germline V gene. CDR3 DNA sequence: TGTGCCAGCTCGCTACTAACTAGCGGGGTTACTAGCACAGATACGCAGTATTTT. This encodes CASSLLTSGVTSTDTQYF.